The 32 T cell receptor beta chains listed next were all sequenced from one sample in a study of blood T cell repertoires in COVID-19. Clones were read by immunoSEQ multiplex PCR, and TCRdb kept only the in-frame ones, dropping some. The sample lists about 240,000 clones, roughly 87% occurring once. The material sequenced was peripheral blood. The receptor source for this set is a man aged 55 to 70 who had recovered from COVID-19.

The CDR3 nucleotides are TGTGCCAGCAGTTTAGGGGCCGGCTATGGCTACACCTTC. This encodes CASSLGAGYGYTF. The V and J genes are TRBV25-1 and TRBJ1-2; perhaps TRBD1 as D (5 bases). Germline CDR1 is MGHDK and CDR2 is SYGVNS. Trimming shortened V by 5 bases and J by 4 bases, and 11 bases separated the two germline ends. CDR3 length: 13 amino acids.

This rearrangement joins TRBV28 to TRBJ1-5; a weak D match, TRBD1 (5 bases). Germline V gene sequence: CDR1 MDHEN, CDR2 SYDVKM. This CDR3 is 14 amino acids long. V shed 6 bases and J shed 1 base, with 10 bases lying between them. This CDR3 reads CASSVQGSNQPQHF. The CDR3 DNA reads as TGTGCCAGCAGCGTTCAGGGAAGCAATCAGCCCCAGCATTTT.

In this sample, this clone turned up once. The J gene is TRBJ1-2, the V gene TRBV7-2; the match to TRBD1 covers 8 bases. The germline gives CDR1 SGHTA, CDR2 FQGNSA. V was clipped by 0 bases and J by 6 bases; unmatched bases: 12. The CDR3 has 17 amino acids. The CDR3 protein is CASSLALDAGGANGYTF. The CDR3 nucleotides are TGTGCCAGCAGCTTAGCGCTTGATGCAGGGGGCGCGAATGGCTACACCTTC.

On this clone: The junction departs from germline at one end; a sequencing error may be responsible. V gene TRBV19 combines with J gene TRBJ2-6, with TRBD1 identical over 7 bases. This CDR3 has 13 residues. Germline values: CDR1 LNHDA, CDR2 SQIVND (reference sequence). The CDR3 is CASSIAGGNVLTF. In DNA form, the CDR3 reads TGTGCCAGTAGTATTGCAGGGGGCAACGTCCTGACTTTC.

The chain has TRBV7-9 and TRBJ1-1; 12 bases align to TRBD1. The germline V gene has CDR1 SEHNR and CDR2 FQNEAQ (reference sequence). The CDR3 runs to 15 residues. After removal of 5 bases from V and 5 bases from J, the junction contained 6 bases not matched to a gene. CDR3 protein: CASSGGQGAFTEAFF. CDR3 DNA: TGTGCCAGCAGCGGGGGACAGGGGGCTTTTACTGAAGCTTTCTTT.

The chain employs TRBV5-1 and TRBJ1-2, with 10 positions matching TRBD1. V lost 5 bases, J lost 7 bases, and 5 bases stayed unmatched. Germline CDR1 SGHRS, CDR2 YFSETQ. The CDR3 is 13 residues long. The CDR3 DNA follows: TGCGCCAGCAGACTAGGGACAGGGGTTGGCTACACCTTC. This sequence encodes CASRLGTGVGYTF.

This chain uses TRBV10-2 with TRBJ1-5; the D gene is possibly TRBD1 (5 bases). Trimming stripped 6 bases from V and 0 bases from J, with 6 bases between. The CDR3 length is 13 residues. CDR1 and CDR2 from the germline V gene are WSHSY and SAAADI. The CDR3 loop reads CASRTDSNQPQHF. CDR3 DNA sequence: TGCGCCAGCAGGACAGATAGCAATCAGCCCCAGCATTTT.

The chain recombines TRBV7-8 with TRBJ2-3; D is perhaps TRBD2 (5 bases). Trimming left V 3 bases short and J 8 bases short, with 24 bases between. This CDR3 is built from 17 residues. Germline lookup yields CDR1 SGHVS and CDR2 FQNEAQ. The CDR3 spells CASSFSLDVAGIGTQYF. The CDR3 DNA reads as TGTGCCAGCAGCTTTTCCCTAGACGTGGCCGGGATTGGTACGCAGTATTTT.

This sequence joins TRBV12-5 and TRBJ1-5; 7 nucleotides line up with TRBD1. The CDR3 covers 15 residues. Germline loops: CDR1 LGHNT, CDR2 FRNRAP. V lost 5 bases, J lost 0 bases, and 4 bases stayed unmatched. The CDR3 spells CASGTDRRSNQPQHF. DNA for the CDR3: TGTGCTAGTGGTACGGACAGGCGTAGCAATCAGCCCCAGCATTTT. The full variable domain, completed using reference TRBV12-5 and TRBJ1-5, is DARVTQTPRHKVTEMGQEVTMRCQPILGHNTVFWYRQTMMQGLELLAYFRNRAPLDDSGMPKDRFSAEMPDATLATLKIQPSEPRDSAVYFCASGTDRRSNQPQHFGDGTRLSIL.

The chain carries TRBV9 and TRBJ2-3; a weak D match, TRBD1 (5 bases). CDR3 length equals 14 residues. Trimming pared 0 bases from V and 7 bases from J, leaving 12 bases between. Germline V CDR1 and CDR2: SGDLS, YYNGEE. The CDR3 nucleotides read TGTGCCAGCAGCGTAGATCCAGGGATGAATACGCAGTATTTT. Protein sequence: CASSVDPGMNTQYF.

The CDR3 loop reads CAISITGRDEQFF. In DNA, the CDR3 is TGTGCCATCAGTATAACAGGGAGGGATGAGCAGTTCTTC. V is TRBV10-3 and J is TRBJ2-1; tentative D call: TRBD2 (7 bases). V gave up 5 bases and J gave up 8 bases, with 13 bases separating them. CDR1 is ENHRY, CDR2 SYGVKD, per germline. CDR3 length: 13 residues.

This chain links TRBV4-2 with TRBJ2-7; 11 positions agree with TRBD2. The V segment lost 1 base and the J segment 5 bases; nucleotides outside the gene matches: 7. This CDR3 is built from 16 residues. The germline gives CDR1 LGHNA, CDR2 YNFKEQ. The CDR3 loop reads CASSQGLAGIHHEQYF. CDR3 nucleotide sequence: TGTGCCAGCAGCCAAGGACTAGCGGGGATCCACCACGAGCAGTACTTC.

The chain employs TRBV3-1 (or the pseudogene TRBV3-2) and TRBJ1-2, with 9 bases lining up with TRBD1. The junction had 10 bases not matched to a gene; V was cut back by 4 bases and J by 7 bases. The germline V gene encodes CDR1 LGHDT and CDR2 YNNKEL (reference sequence). This CDR3 is built from 15 residues. The CDR3 coding sequence is TGTGCCAGCAGCCTACCCGGACAGGGGTCCGGTGGCTACACCTTC. Its protein is CASSLPGQGSGGYTF.

The chain employs TRBV5-1 and TRBJ2-5, with 7 bases matching TRBD1. Germline V gene lookup returns CDR1 SGHRS and CDR2 YFSETQ. V lost 3 bases, J lost 2 bases, and 4 bases stayed unmatched. The CDR3 contains 14 residues. The CDR3 sequence: CASSWDSGQETQYF. The CDR3 DNA sequence: TGCGCCAGCAGCTGGGACAGTGGGCAAGAGACCCAGTACTTC. The full variable domain, with the rest looked up from reference TRBV5-1 and TRBJ2-5, is KAGVTQTPRYLIKTRGQQVTLSCSPISGHRSVSWYQQTPGQGLQFLFEYFSETQRNKGNFPGRFSGRQFSNSRSEMNVSTLELGDSALYLCASSWDSGQETQYFGPGTRLLVL.

The chain recombines TRBV10-2 with TRBJ2-7; D uncertain. Germline values: CDR1 WSHSY, CDR2 SAAADI. Deletions cut 6 bases from V and 3 bases from J, with 21 bases between. CDR3 length equals 16 residues. CDR3 sequence: CASSPYGTDWNYEQYF. DNA for the CDR3: TGCGCCAGCAGCCCATACGGAACTGACTGGAACTACGAGCAGTACTTC.

This clone was counted once. The V gene is TRBV6-5, the J gene TRBJ1-1, with D perhaps TRBD1 (5 bases). The CDR3 loop spans 14 amino acids. V shed 5 bases and J shed 4 bases, with 14 bases lying between them. From germline, CDR1 is MNHEY and CDR2 SVGAGI. This CDR3 reads CASSPGLTATEAFF. The CDR3 bases are TGTGCCAGCAGTCCGGGACTTACCGCCACTGAAGCTTTCTTT.

V gene TRBV24-1 combines with J gene TRBJ2-3, with a tentative D call TRBD2 (6 bases). Trimming removed 2 bases at V and 0 bases at J, with 11 bases between. The CDR3 covers 16 residues. CDR1 KGHDR and CDR2 SFDVKD come from the germline V gene. In nucleotides, the CDR3 is TGTGCCACCAGTGATTACGGGGGAACTAGCACAGATACGCAGTATTTT. Protein: CATSDYGGTSTDTQYF.

The V gene is TRBV5-1, the J gene TRBJ1-2; 7 bases align to TRBD1. Germline assignment: CDR1 SGHRS and CDR2 YFSETQ. The length of the CDR3 is 16 residues. The V gene end was trimmed by 0 bases and the J gene end by 4 bases; junction bases not matched to a gene: 9. CDR3 bases: TGCGCCAGCAGCTTGGGACAGGGACTTAGAACCTATGGCTACACCTTC. Its translation is CASSLGQGLRTYGYTF.

The chain recombines TRBV23-1 with TRBJ2-2; 8 nucleotides line up with TRBD2. TRBV23-1 is an ORF, with its function uncertain. With V trimmed by 4 bases and J by 2 bases, 6 bases remained unmatched. This CDR3 spans 16 amino acids. CDR3 bases: TGCGCCAGCAGTCTTAAGCGGGGGTCTAACACCGGGGAGCTGTTTTTT. Translated, it gives CASSLKRGSNTGELFF.

The chain has TRBV23-1 and TRBJ2-7; the D gene is possibly TRBD2 (5 bases). Being an ORF, TRBV23-1 has a function that is uncertain. This CDR3 has 12 amino acids. The V end lost 3 bases, the J end lost 7 bases, and 10 bases lay between the germline ends. In DNA form, the CDR3 reads TGCGCCAGCAGTCAGGCGAGAGGGGAGCAGTACGTC. It is translated as CASSQARGEQYV.

This rearrangement joins TRBV7-9 to TRBJ1-6; no clear D. Trimming removed 6 bases from V and 8 bases from J, with 11 bases in between. Germline CDR1 SEHNR, CDR2 FQNEAQ (reference sequence). The CDR3 is made up of 13 amino acids. The DNA of the CDR3 is TGTGCCAGCAGGTCTCACAGAGATTCACCCCTCCACTTT. Translating it yields CASRSHRDSPLHF.

The chain combines TRBV6-6 with TRBJ2-7, with D possibly TRBD1 on 6 matching bases. V gave up 7 bases and J gave up 4 bases, with 11 bases separating them. The CDR3 totals 12 residues. CDR1 MNHNY and CDR2 SVGAGI come from the germline V gene (reference sequence). CDR3 DNA sequence: TGTGCCAGCACAAGGACAGCTTACGAGCAGTACTTC. The encoded protein is CASTRTAYEQYF.

This clone was seen only once. The chain is built from TRBV5-1 and TRBJ1-2; TRBD1 matches at 7 bases. The CDR3 covers 13 residues. Germline trimming cut 4 bases from V and 3 bases from J; bases unmatched to any gene: 3. Germline V lookup: CDR1 SGHRS, CDR2 YFSETQ. CDR3 protein: CASSNTGDYGYTF. The CDR3 DNA reads TGCGCCAGCAGCAATACAGGGGACTATGGCTACACCTTC.

The sample holds a few counts of this clone. The V call is TRBV7-8, the J call TRBJ2-3, with 10 bases aligning to TRBD2. J gave up 7 bases and V 5 bases, and 12 bases lay outside the gene matches. Germline CDR1 and CDR2: SGHVS and FQNEAQ. The CDR3 has 16 amino acids. CDR3 sequence reads: CASSLPLAGAYYTQYF. As DNA, the CDR3 is TGTGCCAGCAGCCTCCCTCTAGCGGGGGCCTACTATACGCAGTATTTT.

The CDR3 DNA reads TGTGCCAGCTCACCACAGGGTTGGAGGGTTCAGTACTTC. Its translation: CASSPQGWRVQYF. The chain combines TRBV18 with TRBJ2-4, with D possibly matching TRBD2 (6 bases). V gave up 1 base and J gave up 11 bases, with 12 bases separating them. CDR3 size: 13 residues. The V gene's germline CDR1 is KGHSH and CDR2 LQKENI.

The rearrangement uses TRBV3-1 (or the pseudogene TRBV3-2) and TRBJ2-3, with D possibly TRBD2 on 5 matching bases. The CDR3 runs 15 residues. The V gene lost 5 bases and the J gene lost 0 bases, with 12 bases spanning the gap. Germline loops: CDR1 LGHDT, CDR2 YNNKEL (reference sequence). The CDR3 protein is CASSKKRTSTDTQYF. CDR3 nucleotide sequence: TGTGCCAGCAGCAAAAAGCGGACTAGCACAGATACGCAGTATTTT.

The V gene is TRBV2, the J gene TRBJ1-2, with 9 bases that match TRBD1. CDR3 length: 13 residues. After removal of 11 bases from V and 3 bases from J, the junction contained 7 bases not matched to a gene. Germline CDR1 SNHLY, CDR2 FYNNEI. DNA of the CDR3: TGTGCCGGATCACAGGGGGCAGACTATGGCTACACCTTC. Encoded protein: CAGSQGADYGYTF.

The chain joins TRBV19 to TRBJ1-1; no firm D call. The V end was cut by 4 bases, the J end by 7 bases, with 13 bases between. The CDR3 contains 13 residues. CDR1 LNHDA and CDR2 SQIVND come from the germline V gene (reference sequence). In DNA, the CDR3 is TGTGCCAGTAGTACCCAATGGCGGGGTGAAGCTTTCTTT. It encodes CASSTQWRGEAFF.

The rearrangement links TRBV6-5 to TRBJ1-2; D may be TRBD1 (6 bases). The V gene lost 7 bases and the J gene lost 1 base, with 10 bases spanning the gap. The CDR3 covers 13 residues. In germline, CDR1 is MNHEY, CDR2 SVGAGI. For the CDR3, the DNA is TGTGCCAGCAAATCAGGGGTTAACTATGGCTACACCTTC. Residues: CASKSGVNYGYTF.

The chain employs TRBV12-5 and TRBJ1-5, with D perhaps matching TRBD1 (5 bases). The CDR3 has 14 residues. The germline gives CDR1 LGHNT, CDR2 FRNRAP. Trimming pared 1 base from V and 4 bases from J, leaving 8 bases between. CDR3 loop: CASGLGQPNQPQHF. The CDR3 DNA reads TGTGCTAGTGGTTTGGGACAGCCTAATCAGCCCCAGCATTTT.

The V gene is TRBV6-5, the J gene TRBJ2-3; 11 bases map to TRBD2. V shed 8 bases, J shed 2 bases, and the junction held 3 bases outside the gene matches. CDR1 is MNHEY, CDR2 SVGAGI, per germline. This CDR3 is built from 14 residues. The CDR3 region has the DNA TGTGCCAGCGGGACTAGCGGCCTCACAGATACGCAGTATTTT. Its protein product is CASGTSGLTDTQYF.

V usage is TRBV6-4 and J usage is TRBJ1-2; 8 nucleotides agree with TRBD1. The V gene end was trimmed by 10 bases and the J gene end by 0 bases; junction bases not matched to a gene: 10. The germline V gene has CDR1 MRHNA and CDR2 SNTAGT. CDR3 length equals 15 residues. This CDR3 reads CAKATGEGANYGYTF. As DNA, the CDR3 is TGTGCCAAGGCGACAGGGGAAGGAGCTAACTATGGCTACACCTTC.